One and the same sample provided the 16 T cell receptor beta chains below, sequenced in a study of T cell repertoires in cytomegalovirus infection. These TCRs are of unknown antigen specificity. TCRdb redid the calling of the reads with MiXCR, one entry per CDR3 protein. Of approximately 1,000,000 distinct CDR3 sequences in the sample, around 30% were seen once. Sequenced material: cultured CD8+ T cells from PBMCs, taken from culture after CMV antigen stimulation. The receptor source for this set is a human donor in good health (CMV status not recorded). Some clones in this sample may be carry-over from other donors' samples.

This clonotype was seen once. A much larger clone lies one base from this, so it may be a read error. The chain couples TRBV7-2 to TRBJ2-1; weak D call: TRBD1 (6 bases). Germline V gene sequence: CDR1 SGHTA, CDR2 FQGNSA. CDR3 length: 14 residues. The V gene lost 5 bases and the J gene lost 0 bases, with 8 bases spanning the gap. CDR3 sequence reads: CTSSGQSSYNEQFF. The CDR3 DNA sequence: TGTACCAGCAGCGGACAGAGCTCCTACAATGAGCAGTTCTTC.

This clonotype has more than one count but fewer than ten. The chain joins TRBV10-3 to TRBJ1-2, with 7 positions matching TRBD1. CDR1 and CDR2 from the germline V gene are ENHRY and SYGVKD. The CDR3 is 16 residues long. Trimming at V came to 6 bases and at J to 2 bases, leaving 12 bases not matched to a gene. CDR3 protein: CAISVRQGPLNYGYTF. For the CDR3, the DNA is TGTGCCATCAGCGTCCGACAGGGACCGCTAAACTATGGCTACACCTTC.

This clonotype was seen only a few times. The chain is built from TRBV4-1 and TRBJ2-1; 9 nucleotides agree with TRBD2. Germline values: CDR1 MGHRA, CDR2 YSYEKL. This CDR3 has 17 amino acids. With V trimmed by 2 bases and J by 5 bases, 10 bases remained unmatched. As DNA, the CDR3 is TGCGCCAGCAGCCAACCTGCGGGGACTAGCTCTGACAATGAGCAGTTCTTC. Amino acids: CASSQPAGTSSDNEQFF.

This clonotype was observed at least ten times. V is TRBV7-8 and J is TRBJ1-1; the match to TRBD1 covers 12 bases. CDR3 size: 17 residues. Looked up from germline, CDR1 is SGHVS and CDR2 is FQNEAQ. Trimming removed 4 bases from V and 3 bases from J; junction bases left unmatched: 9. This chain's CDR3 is CASSSIGTGGLDTEAFF. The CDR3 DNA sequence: TGTGCCAGCAGCTCTATAGGGACAGGGGGCTTAGACACTGAAGCTTTCTTT.

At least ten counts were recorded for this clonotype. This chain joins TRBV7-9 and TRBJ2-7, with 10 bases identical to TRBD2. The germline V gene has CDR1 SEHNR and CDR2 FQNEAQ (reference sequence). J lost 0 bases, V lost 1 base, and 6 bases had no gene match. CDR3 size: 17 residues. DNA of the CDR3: TGTGCCAGCAGCTTAGGAGCTAGCGGGGGTAGCTCCTACGAGCAGTACTTC. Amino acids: CASSLGASGGSSYEQYF.

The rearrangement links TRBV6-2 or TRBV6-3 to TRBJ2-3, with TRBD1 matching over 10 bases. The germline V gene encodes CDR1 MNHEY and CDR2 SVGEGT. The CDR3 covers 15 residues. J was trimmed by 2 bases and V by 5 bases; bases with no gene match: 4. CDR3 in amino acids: CASSAGTGATDTQYF. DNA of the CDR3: TGTGCCAGCAGTGCGGGGACAGGGGCCACAGATACGCAGTATTTT.

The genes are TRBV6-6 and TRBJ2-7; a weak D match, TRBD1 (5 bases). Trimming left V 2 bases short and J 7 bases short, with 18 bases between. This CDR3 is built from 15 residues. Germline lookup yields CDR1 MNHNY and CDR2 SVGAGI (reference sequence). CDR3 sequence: CASSYPRDSRREQYF. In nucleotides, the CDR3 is TGTGCCAGCAGTTACCCCCGAGACAGCCGGCGGGAGCAGTACTTC.

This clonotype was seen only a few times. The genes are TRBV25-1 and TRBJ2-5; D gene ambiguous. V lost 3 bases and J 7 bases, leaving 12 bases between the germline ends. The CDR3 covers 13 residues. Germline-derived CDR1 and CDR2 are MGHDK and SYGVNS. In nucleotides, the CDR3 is TGTGCCAGCAGTGATAGGGCTGAATGGACCCAGTACTTC. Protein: CASSDRAEWTQYF.

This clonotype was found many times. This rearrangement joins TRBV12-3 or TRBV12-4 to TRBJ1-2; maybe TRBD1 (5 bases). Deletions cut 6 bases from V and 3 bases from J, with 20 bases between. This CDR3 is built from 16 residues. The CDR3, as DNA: TGTGCCAGCAGGCTCGTGACAGCTCCCCCGGACTATGGCTACACCTTC. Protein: CASRLVTAPPDYGYTF.

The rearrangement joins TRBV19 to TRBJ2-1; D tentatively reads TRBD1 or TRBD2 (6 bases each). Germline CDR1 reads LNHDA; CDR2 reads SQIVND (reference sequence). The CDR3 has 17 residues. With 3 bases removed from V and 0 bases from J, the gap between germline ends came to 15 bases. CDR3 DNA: TGTGCCAGTAGTATTAGTTGGGGGGCAAGCTCCTACAATGAGCAGTTCTTC. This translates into CASSISWGASSYNEQFF.

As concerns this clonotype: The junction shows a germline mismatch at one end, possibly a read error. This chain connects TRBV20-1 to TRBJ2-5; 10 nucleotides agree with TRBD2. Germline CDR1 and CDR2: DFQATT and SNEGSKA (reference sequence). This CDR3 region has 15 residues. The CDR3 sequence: CSAREVAGGQETQYF. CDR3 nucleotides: TGCAGTGCCAGAGAAGTAGCGGGGGGACAAGAGACCCAGTACTTC.

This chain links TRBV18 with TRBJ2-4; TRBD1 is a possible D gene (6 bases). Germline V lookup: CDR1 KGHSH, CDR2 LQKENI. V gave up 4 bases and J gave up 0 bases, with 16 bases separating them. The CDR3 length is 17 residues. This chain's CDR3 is CASSQNRDPVAKNIQYF. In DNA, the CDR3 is TGTGCCAGCTCACAAAACAGGGATCCCGTAGCCAAAAACATTCAGTACTTC.

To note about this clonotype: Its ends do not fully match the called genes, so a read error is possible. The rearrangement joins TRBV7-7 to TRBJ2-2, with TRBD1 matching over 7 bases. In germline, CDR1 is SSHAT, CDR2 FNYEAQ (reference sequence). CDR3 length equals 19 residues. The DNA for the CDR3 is TGTGCTAGCAGCCCGGGATTTGGGGACAGCTTAAGTCGGACCGGGGAGCTGTTTTTT. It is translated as CASSPGFGDSLSRTGELFF.

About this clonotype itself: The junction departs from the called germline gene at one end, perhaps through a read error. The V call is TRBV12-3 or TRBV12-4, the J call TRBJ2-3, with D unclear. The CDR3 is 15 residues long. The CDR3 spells CARSYSGGSTDTQYF. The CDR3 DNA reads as TGTGCCAGAAGTTATTCTGGCGGCAGCACAGATACGCAGTATTTT.

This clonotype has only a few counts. The DNA for the CDR3 is TGTGCCACCAGCAGAGGACAGGGAAATCGGTATGGCTACACCTTC. It translates to CATSRGQGNRYGYTF. The rearrangement uses TRBV15 and TRBJ1-2; 7 nucleotides match TRBD1. The ends lost 1 base at V and 5 bases at J; junction bases unmatched: 7. This CDR3 is 15 amino acids long. Germline V gene lookup returns CDR1 LNHNV and CDR2 YYDKDF (reference sequence).

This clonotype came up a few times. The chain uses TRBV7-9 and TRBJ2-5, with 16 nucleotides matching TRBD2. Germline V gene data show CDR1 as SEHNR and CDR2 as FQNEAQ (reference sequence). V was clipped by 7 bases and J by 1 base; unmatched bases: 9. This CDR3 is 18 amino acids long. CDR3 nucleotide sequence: TGTGCCAGCATCGATCCGGGACTAGCGGGGGGGTCCCAAGAGACCCAGTACTTC. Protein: CASIDPGLAGGSQETQYF. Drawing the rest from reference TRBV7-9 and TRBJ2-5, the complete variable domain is DTGVSQNPRHKITKRGQNVTFRCDPISEHNRLYWYRQTLGQGPEFLTYFQNEAQLEKSRLLSDRFSAERPKGSFSTLEIQRTEQGDSAMYLCASIDPGLAGGSQETQYFGPGTRLLVL.